A selection of T cell receptor beta chains follows, all from one sample in a study of cytotoxic CD8 clonotypes in ibrutinib-treated CLL. Repertoires were generated with immunoSEQ multiplex PCR, while TCRdb's copy carries only in-frame clones and drops some. The sample lists approximately 350,000 clones, approximately 67% occurring once. This specimen was PBMCs, taken after 36 months of ibrutinib treatment. These receptors all stem from a human donor with chronic lymphocytic leukemia. CDR3s include the opening cysteine and the closing phenylalanine or tryptophan. Fields, in order: D gene, V gene, J gene, clone size, CDR3 length, CDR3 DNA, CDR3 protein. D genes are given only for firm matches. Expanded clones are given a class, and other clones once, few, many or no size at all.

TRBD2	TRBV14	TRBJ2-7	.	14	TGTGCCAGCAGACCCGGGACTACAACCTACGAGCAGTACTTC	CASRPGTTTYEQYF
TRBD2	TRBV7-6	TRBJ2-2	.	17	TGTGCCAGCAGCTTATCTACTAGCGGGAGCTTTGCCGGGGAGCTGTTTTTT	CASSLSTSGSFAGELFF
TRBD1	TRBV18	TRBJ1-5	.	17	TGTGCCAGCTCACCACGACCGGGACAGGGGGAGTATCAGCCCCAGCATTTT	CASSPRPGQGEYQPQHF
TRBD1	TRBV18	TRBJ1-6	.	15	TGTGCCAGCTCACCACTGGGACAGGGGGAATCACCCCTCCACTTT	CASSPLGQGESPLHF
.	TRBV10-3	TRBJ2-3	.	13	TGTGCCATCTTGGGGGGGCGGACAGATACGCAGTATTTT	CAILGGRTDTQYF
.	TRBV7-2	TRBJ2-7	.	15	TGTGCCAGCAGCTTATTCTCGGGGGAGGCCTACGAGCAGTACTTC	CASSLFSGEAYEQYF
.	TRBV9	TRBJ2-7	few	13	TGTGCCAGCAGCGAGGCCCCGTGGGACGAGCAGTACTTC	CASSEAPWDEQYF
.	TRBV28	TRBJ2-7	.	13	TGTGCCAGCAGTTCCCCGATCCCTCCCCAGCAGTACTTC	CASSSPIPPQQYF
TRBD1	TRBV13	TRBJ2-7	.	14	TGTGCCAGCAGCGCGGACAGGGGCTCCTACGAGCAGTACTTC	CASSADRGSYEQYF
.	TRBV7-6	TRBJ2-3	.	13	TGTGCCAGCAGCTCAGACCAGGGAAATACGCAGTATTTT	CASSSDQGNTQYF
TRBD1	TRBV7-9	TRBJ2-7	.	16	TGTGCCAGCAGCTTATTACGGGACAGGGGTAACTACGAGCAGTACTTC	CASSLLRDRGNYEQYF
.	TRBV11-2	TRBJ2-5	few	11	TGTGCCAGCAGCTTACTCAGTACCCAGTACTTC	CASSLLSTQYF
.	TRBV28	TRBJ2-4	.	14	TGTGCCAGCAGTTTACCCCCGCAGGATGACATTCAGTACTTC	CASSLPPQDDIQYF
.	TRBV14	TRBJ2-7	.	15	TGTGCCAGCAGCCCAAAATGGGCAGATACCTACGAGCAGTACTTC	CASSPKWADTYEQYF
.	TRBV7-8	TRBJ2-7	.	15	TGTGCCAGCTCCCGAGGAGGAGCCACCTCCTACGAGCAGTACTTC	CASSRGGATSYEQYF
.	TRBV27	TRBJ2-2	.	16	TGTGCCAGCAGTTTTCGGTCAGGGTATTACACCGGGGAGCTGTTTTTT	CASSFRSGYYTGELFF
TRBD1	TRBV14	TRBJ1-6	.	15	TGTGCCAGCAGTCAAACCGGGACAGTTAATTCACCCCTCCACTTT	CASSQTGTVNSPLHF
.	TRBV7-2	TRBJ1-2	.	14	TGTGCCAGCAGCTTTCGGACAGCGAGCTATGGCTACACCTTC	CASSFRTASYGYTF
TRBD1	TRBV7-9	TRBJ2-7	few	13	TGTGCCAGCAGTTGGGGCCCACAGGGGGAGCAGTACTTC	CASSWGPQGEQYF
.	TRBV5-1	TRBJ2-7	.	13	TGCGCCAGCAGCTTGGCCGCCCTCCACGAGCAGTACTTC	CASSLAALHEQYF
.	TRBV6-5	TRBJ2-7	few	11	TGTGCCTCGGGGGCCCCCTACGAGCAGTACTTC	CASGAPYEQYF
.	TRBV15	TRBJ2-7	.	13	TGTGCCACCAGCAGAGATCTAGGGGTCGAGCAGTACTTC	CATSRDLGVEQYF
.	TRBV18	TRBJ1-2	.	13	TGCGCCAGCTCACCAAAACAGAACTATGGCTACACCTTC	CASSPKQNYGYTF
TRBD2	TRBV5-4	TRBJ2-7	.	15	TGTGCCAGCAGCTTGGGACTAGCGGGGCCCTACGAGCAGTACTTC	CASSLGLAGPYEQYF
.	TRBV15	TRBJ2-5	.	14	TGTGCCACCAGCAGAGATAGGGGTTCTGGGACCCAGTACTTC	CATSRDRGSGTQYF
.	TRBV10-1	TRBJ2-2	.	17	TGCGCCAGCAGCCCCGGGGCAGGGTACGGGAACACCGGGGAGCTGTTTTTT	CASSPGAGYGNTGELFF
.	TRBV7-3	TRBJ2-5	.	13	TGTGCCAGCAGCTTATCGGTTCTAGAGACCCAGTACTTC	CASSLSVLETQYF
.	TRBV5-1	TRBJ1-2	.	13	TGCGCCAGCAGCTTGACAGCAGGCTATGGCTACACCTTC	CASSLTAGYGYTF
TRBD1	TRBV5-1	TRBJ1-2	.	14	TGCGCCAGCAGCTGGGGGGACAGAGGCAATGGCTACACCTTC	CASSWGDRGNGYTF
TRBD2	TRBV5-4	TRBJ2-7	once	15	TGTGCCAGCAGCCCAACTAGCGGGAGTTGGTACGAGCAGTACTTC	CASSPTSGSWYEQYF
TRBD2	TRBV10-2	TRBJ2-1	once	14	TGCGCCAGCTCCAAAGCGGGAGGGGACAATGAGCAGTTCTTC	CASSKAGGDNEQFF
.	TRBV5-1	TRBJ1-1	.	14	TGCGCCAGCAGCTTGGCGCAGGGGACCACTGAAGCTTTCTTT	CASSLAQGTTEAFF
.	TRBV4-1	TRBJ1-2	few	13	TGCGCCAGCAGCCCACCTAACAGGGATGGCTACACCTTC	CASSPPNRDGYTF
.	TRBV13	TRBJ2-1	.	15	TGTGCCAGCAGACGTGTCGGGGGGCCAAACAATGAGCAGTTCTTC	CASRRVGGPNNEQFF
.	TRBV27	TRBJ2-2	.	13	TGTGCCAGCAGTACCCAAAGTACCGGGGAGCTGTTTTTT	CASSTQSTGELFF
.	TRBV6-5	TRBJ1-2	few	13	TGTGCCAGCAGTTACCCGACAGGCTATGGCTACACCTTC	CASSYPTGYGYTF
.	TRBV7-2	TRBJ2-2	.	10	TGTGCCAGCAGCTCCCCATTACCGTTTTTT	CASSSPLPFF
.	TRBV27	TRBJ1-2	.	15	TGTGCCAGCAGTAACCGGGACAACTTATACTATGGCTACACCTTC	CASSNRDNLYYGYTF
TRBD2	TRBV9	TRBJ2-1	.	16	TGTGCCAGCACCGCTAGCGGGGGGGCAGCATACAATGAGCAGTTCTTC	CASTASGGAAYNEQFF
.	TRBV5-6	TRBJ1-3	.	16	TGTGCCAGCAGCTTCGGCATCTTCCGTACTGGAAACACCATATATTTT	CASSFGIFRTGNTIYF
TRBD2	TRBV19	TRBJ2-3	.	14	TGTGCCAGGGAAGGGACTAGTCACACAGATACGCAGTATTTT	CAREGTSHTDTQYF
TRBD1	TRBV27	TRBJ1-2	.	17	TGTGCCAGCAGTCGGGAAGGACAGGGGGCTTTTAACTATGGCTACACCTTC	CASSREGQGAFNYGYTF
.	TRBV20-1	TRBJ2-3	.	11	TGCAGTGCTGGGGACACAGATACGCAGTATTTT	CSAGDTDTQYF